The subject of this entry is one T cell receptor beta chain. Its antigen is not known. These data come from a study of Ad26.COV2.S vaccination and SARS-CoV-2 variants. Study results and caveats: Measurements of TCR breadth and depth may have given underestimates of the total T cell responses.

Germline assignment: CDR1 SGHRS and CDR2 YFSETQ. Trimming removed 4 bases from V and 2 bases from J, with 16 bases in between. The CDR3 loop spans 16 amino acids. Assay used: immunoSEQ multiplex PCR; TCRdb lists only in-frame clones, some missing. The sample shows hundreds of thousands of clones, under 95% of them seen only once. The starting material was peripheral blood, obtained after recovery from COVID-19. This clonotype was sampled from a human donor who had recovered from COVID-19. The rearrangement uses TRBV5-1 and TRBJ1-3, with D unresolved. This CDR3 reads CASSPTPLGAGNTIYF. CDR3 sequence (DNA): TGCGCCAGCAGCCCGACACCCTTGGGAGCTGGAAACACCATATATTTT.